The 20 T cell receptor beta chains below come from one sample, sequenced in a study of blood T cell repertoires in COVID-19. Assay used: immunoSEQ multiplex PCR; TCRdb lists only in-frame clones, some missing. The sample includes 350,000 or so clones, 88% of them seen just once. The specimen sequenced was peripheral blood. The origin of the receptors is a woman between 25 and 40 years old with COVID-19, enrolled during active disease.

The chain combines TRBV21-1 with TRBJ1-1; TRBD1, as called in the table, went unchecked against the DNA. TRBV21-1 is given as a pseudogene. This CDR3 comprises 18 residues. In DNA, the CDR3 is TGTGCCAGCACCAAAGGGGGCTCTCCTGACAGGGGGAACACTGAAGCTTTCTTT. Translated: CASTKGGSPDRGNTEAFF.

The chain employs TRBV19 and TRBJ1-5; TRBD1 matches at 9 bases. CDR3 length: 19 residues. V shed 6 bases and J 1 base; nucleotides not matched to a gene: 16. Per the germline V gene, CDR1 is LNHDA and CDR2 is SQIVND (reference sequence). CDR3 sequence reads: CASSVPGQGVLVSNQPQHF. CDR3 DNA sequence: TGTGCCAGTAGCGTACCGGGACAGGGAGTGTTGGTGAGCAATCAGCCCCAGCATTTT.

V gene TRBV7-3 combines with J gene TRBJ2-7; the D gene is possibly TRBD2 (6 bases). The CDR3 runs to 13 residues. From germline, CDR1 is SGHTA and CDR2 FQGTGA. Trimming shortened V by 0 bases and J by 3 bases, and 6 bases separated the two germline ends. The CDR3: CASSLTRDYEQYF. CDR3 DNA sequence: TGTGCCAGCAGCTTAACGCGGGACTACGAGCAGTACTTC.

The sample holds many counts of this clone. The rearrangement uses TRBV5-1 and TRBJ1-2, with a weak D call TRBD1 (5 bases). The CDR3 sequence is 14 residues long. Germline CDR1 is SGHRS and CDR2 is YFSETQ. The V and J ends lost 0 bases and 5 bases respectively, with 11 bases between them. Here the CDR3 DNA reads TGCGCCAGCAGCTTGGACGGGGGAGCGTATGGCTACACCTTC. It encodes CASSLDGGAYGYTF.

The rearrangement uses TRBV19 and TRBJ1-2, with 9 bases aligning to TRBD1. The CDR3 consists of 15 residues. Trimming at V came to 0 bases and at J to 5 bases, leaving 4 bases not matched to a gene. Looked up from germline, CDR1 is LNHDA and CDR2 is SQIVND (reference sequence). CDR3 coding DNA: TGTGCCAGTAGTATAGATCCGGGACAGGGATATGGCTACACCTTC. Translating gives CASSIDPGQGYGYTF. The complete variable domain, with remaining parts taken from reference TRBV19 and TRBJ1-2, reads DGGITQSPKYLFRKEGQNVTLSCEQNLNHDAMYWYRQDPGQGLRLIYYSQIVNDFQKGDIAEGYSVSREKKESFPLTVTSAQKNPTAFYLCASSIDPGQGYGYTFGSGTRLTVV.

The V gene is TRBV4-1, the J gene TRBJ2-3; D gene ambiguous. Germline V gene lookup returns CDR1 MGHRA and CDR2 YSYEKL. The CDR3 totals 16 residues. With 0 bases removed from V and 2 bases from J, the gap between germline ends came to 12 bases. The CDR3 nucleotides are TGCGCCAGCAGCCAAGAACAGAACACTTACACAGATACGCAGTATTTT. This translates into CASSQEQNTYTDTQYF.

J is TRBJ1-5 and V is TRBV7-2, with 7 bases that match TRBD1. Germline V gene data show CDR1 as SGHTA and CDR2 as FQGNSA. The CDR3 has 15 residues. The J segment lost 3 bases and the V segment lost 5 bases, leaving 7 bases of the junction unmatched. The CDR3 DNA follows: TGTGCCAGCAGCATAACCGGGACAGCCAATCAGCCCCAGCATTTT. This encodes CASSITGTANQPQHF.

CDR3 in DNA: TGTGCCACCAGGGACAGGGAAAATGAAAAACTGTTTTTT. The encoded protein is CATRDRENEKLFF. The rearrangement joins TRBV5-4 to TRBJ1-4; 9 nucleotides align to TRBD1. Per the germline V gene, CDR1 is SGHNT and CDR2 is YYREEE (reference sequence). V was pared by 9 bases and J by 5 bases, with 5 bases of the junction left unmatched. The CDR3 length is 13 residues.

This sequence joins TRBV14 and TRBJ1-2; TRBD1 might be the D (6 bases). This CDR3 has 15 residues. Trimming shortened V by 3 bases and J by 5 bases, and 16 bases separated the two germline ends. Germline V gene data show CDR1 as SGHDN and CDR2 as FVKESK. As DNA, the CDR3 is TGTGCCAGCAGCCACCAGGGACACCCTTTATATGGCTACACCTTC. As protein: CASSHQGHPLYGYTF.

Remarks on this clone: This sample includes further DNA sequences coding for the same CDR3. CDR3 in DNA: TGTGCCAGCAGTGGGGGACAGCCCAATTCACCCCTCCACTTT. Protein: CASSGGQPNSPLHF. The chain combines TRBV2 with TRBJ1-6; 7 bases map to TRBD1. Germline trimming cut 4 bases from V and 7 bases from J; bases unmatched to any gene: 4. The CDR3 contains 14 residues. Germline V gene data show CDR1 as SNHLY and CDR2 as FYNNEI.

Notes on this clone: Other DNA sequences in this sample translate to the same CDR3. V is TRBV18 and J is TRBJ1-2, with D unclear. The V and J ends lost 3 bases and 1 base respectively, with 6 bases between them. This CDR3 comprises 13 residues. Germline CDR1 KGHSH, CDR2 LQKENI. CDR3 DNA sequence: TGTGCCAGCTCACCTGGAGATAACTATGGCTACACCTTC. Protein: CASSPGDNYGYTF.

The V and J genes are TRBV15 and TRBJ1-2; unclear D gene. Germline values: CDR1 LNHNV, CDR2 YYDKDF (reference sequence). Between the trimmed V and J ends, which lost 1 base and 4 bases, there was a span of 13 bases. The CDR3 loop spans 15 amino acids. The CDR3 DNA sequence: TGTGCCACCAGCAGAGGAGGAGCGGTTAGCTATGGCTACACCTTC. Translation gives CATSRGGAVSYGYTF.

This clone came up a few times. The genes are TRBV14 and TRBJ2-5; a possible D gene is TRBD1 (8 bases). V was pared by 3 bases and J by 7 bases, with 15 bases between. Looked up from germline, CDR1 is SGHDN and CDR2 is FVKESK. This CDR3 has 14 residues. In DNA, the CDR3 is TGTGCCAGCAGCCAGACAGGGGCTAGCGGGACCCAGTACTTC. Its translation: CASSQTGASGTQYF.

The CDR3: CASRADRAYNSPLHF. The DNA for the CDR3 is TGTGCCAGCAGAGCTGACAGAGCCTATAATTCACCCCTCCACTTT. The rearrangement joins TRBV7-9 to TRBJ1-6; D is perhaps TRBD1 (5 bases). Germline CDR1 is SEHNR and CDR2 is FQNEAQ (reference sequence). CDR3 length equals 15 residues. V lost 6 bases and J 2 bases, leaving 11 bases between the germline ends.

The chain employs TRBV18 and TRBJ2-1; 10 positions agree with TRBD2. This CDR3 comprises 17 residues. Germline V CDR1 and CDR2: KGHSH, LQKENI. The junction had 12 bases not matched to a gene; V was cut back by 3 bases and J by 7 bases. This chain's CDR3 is CASSPLALAGGTNEQFF. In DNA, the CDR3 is TGTGCCAGCTCACCGCTCGCCTTAGCGGGGGGCACTAATGAGCAGTTCTTC.

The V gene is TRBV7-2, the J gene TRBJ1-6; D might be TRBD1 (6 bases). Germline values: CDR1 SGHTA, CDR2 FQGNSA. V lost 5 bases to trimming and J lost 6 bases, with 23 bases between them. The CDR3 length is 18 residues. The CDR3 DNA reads TGTGCCAGCAGCCCCCACGGTAGGGGGTTCCCCTCTAATTCACCCCTCCACTTT. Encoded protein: CASSPHGRGFPSNSPLHF.

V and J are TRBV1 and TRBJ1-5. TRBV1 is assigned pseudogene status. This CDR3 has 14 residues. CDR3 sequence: CTSRSKALYQPQHF. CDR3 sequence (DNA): TGCACCAGCAGGTCTAAGGCACTATATCAGCCCCAGCATTTT.

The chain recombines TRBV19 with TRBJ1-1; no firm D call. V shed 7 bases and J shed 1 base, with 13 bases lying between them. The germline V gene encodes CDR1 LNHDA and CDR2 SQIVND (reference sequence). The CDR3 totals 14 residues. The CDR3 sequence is CASTLRGANTEAFF. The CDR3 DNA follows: TGTGCCAGTACCCTGCGAGGTGCGAACACTGAAGCTTTCTTT.

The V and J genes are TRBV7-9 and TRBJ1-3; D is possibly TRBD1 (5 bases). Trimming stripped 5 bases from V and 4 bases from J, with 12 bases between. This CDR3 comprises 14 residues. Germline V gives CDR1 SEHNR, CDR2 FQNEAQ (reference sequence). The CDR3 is CASSLQNRGNTIYF. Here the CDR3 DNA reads TGTGCCAGCAGCCTACAAAACAGGGGAAACACCATATATTTT.

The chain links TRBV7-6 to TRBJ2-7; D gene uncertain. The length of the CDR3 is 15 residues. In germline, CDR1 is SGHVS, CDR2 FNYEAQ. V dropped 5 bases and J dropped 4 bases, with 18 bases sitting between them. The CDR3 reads CASSPPGRSVYEQYF. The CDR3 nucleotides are TGTGCCAGCAGCCCTCCGGGTCGTTCGGTATACGAGCAGTACTTC.